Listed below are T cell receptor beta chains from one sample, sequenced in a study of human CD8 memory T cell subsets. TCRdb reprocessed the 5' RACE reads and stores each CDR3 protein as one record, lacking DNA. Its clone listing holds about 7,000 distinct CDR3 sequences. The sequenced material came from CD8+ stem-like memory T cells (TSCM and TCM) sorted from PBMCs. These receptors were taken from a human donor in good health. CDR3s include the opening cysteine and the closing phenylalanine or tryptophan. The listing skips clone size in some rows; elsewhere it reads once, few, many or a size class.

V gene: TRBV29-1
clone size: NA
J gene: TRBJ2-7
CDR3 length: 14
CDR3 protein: CSVALDRNPYEQYF

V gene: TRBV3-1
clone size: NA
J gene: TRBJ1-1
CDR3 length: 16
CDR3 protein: CASSQGGTHPNTEAFF

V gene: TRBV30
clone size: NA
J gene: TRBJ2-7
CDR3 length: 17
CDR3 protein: CAWSDDLAGGQTYEQYF

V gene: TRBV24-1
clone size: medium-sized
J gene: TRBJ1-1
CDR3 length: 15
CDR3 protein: CATSDSGQAGLEAFF

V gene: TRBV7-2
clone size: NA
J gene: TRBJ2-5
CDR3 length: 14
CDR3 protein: CASSSYRGKETQYF

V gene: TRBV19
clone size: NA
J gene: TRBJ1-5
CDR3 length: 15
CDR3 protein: CASSIEDRGNQPQHF

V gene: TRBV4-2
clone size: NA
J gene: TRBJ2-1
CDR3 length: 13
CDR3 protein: CASSQAVHNKQFF

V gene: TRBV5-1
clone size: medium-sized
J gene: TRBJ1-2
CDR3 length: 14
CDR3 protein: CASSNGGGADGYTF

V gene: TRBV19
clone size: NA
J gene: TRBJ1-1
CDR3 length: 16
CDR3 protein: CASSPLRGGQDTEAFF

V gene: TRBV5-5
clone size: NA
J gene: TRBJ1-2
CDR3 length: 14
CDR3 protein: CASSLADREDGYTF

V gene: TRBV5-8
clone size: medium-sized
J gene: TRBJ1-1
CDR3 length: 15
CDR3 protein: CASSSNLGGGTEAFF

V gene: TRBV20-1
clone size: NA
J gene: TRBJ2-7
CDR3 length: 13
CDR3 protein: CSASSGRLYEQYF

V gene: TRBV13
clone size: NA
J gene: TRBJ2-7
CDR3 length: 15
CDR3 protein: CASSHSGTGWYEQYF

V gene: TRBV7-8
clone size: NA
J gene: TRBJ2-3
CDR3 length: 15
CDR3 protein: CASSIPGGAADTQYF

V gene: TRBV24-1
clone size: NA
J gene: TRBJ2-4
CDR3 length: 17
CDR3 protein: CATSDPPADGGQNIQYF

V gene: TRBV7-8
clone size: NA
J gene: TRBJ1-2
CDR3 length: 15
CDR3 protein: CASSQEEGVWYGYTF

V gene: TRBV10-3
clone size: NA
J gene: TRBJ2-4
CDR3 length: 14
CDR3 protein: CAISDGRVGNIQYF

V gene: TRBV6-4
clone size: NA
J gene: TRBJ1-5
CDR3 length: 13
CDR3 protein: CASSEGSNQPQHF

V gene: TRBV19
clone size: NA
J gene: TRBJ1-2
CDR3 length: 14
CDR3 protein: CASSTDLAGQDYTF

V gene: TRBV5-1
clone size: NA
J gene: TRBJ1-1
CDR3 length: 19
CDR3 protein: CASSLAEAGAQPGRTEAFF

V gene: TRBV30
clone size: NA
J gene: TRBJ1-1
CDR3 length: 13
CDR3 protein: CAWSGWERTEAFF

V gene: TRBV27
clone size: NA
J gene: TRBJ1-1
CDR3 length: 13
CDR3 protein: CASSFSPDSEAFF

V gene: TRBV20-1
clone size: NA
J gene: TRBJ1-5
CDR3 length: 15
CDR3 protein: CSAFTAHRGNQPQHF

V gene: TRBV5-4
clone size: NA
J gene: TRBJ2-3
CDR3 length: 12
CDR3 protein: CASSLWADTQYF

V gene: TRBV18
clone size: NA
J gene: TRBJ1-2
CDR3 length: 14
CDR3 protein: CASSPPVRAYGYTF

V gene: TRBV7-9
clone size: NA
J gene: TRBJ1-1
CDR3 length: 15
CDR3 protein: CASSTDRGRNTEAFF